The rows below give T cell receptor beta chains drawn from one sample of a study of blood T cell repertoires in COVID-19. The table came from immunoSEQ multiplex PCR; TCRdb's copy has only in-frame clones and leaves some out. The profile covers 85,000 to 90,000 clones, with 80% appearing a single time and 16% taken by the ten largest. The sequencing input was peripheral blood. The origin of the receptors is an elderly woman with active or convalescent COVID-19. Each CDR3 is given with its conserved first and last residue. Each record gives: CDR3 protein, CDR3 DNA, clone size, J gene, D gene, V gene. D genes are given only for firm matches. Clone sizes are given selectively: once, few, many, or a class where the clone is expanded.

CDR3 protein: CASSAGRYYEQYF
CDR3 DNA: TGTGCCAGCAGTGCCGGGAGGTACTACGAGCAGTACTTC
clone size: NA
J gene: TRBJ2-7
D gene: TRBD2
V gene: TRBV6-2/TRBV6-3

CDR3 protein: CASMRDRENSPLHF
CDR3 DNA: TGTGCCAGTATGCGGGACAGGGAAAATTCACCCCTCCACTTT
clone size: NA
J gene: TRBJ1-6
D gene: TRBD1
V gene: TRBV27

CDR3 protein: CASSLPRDSMYNEQFF
CDR3 DNA: TGCGCCAGCAGCTTGCCCCGGGACTCGATGTACAATGAGCAGTTCTTC
clone size: NA
J gene: TRBJ2-1
D gene: NA
V gene: TRBV5-1

CDR3 protein: CASREGRKNTGELFF
CDR3 DNA: TGTGCCAGCAGGGAGGGACGGAAGAACACCGGGGAGCTGTTTTTT
clone size: NA
J gene: TRBJ2-2
D gene: NA
V gene: TRBV2

CDR3 protein: CASSYSSEPREQYF
CDR3 DNA: TGTGCCAGCAGTTACTCTAGCGAGCCTCGAGAGCAGTACTTC
clone size: NA
J gene: TRBJ2-7
D gene: NA
V gene: TRBV6-6

CDR3 protein: CASSYGGARSNQPQHF
CDR3 DNA: TGTGCCAGCAGTTATGGGGGCGCGAGAAGCAATCAGCCCCAGCATTTT
clone size: NA
J gene: TRBJ1-5
D gene: NA
V gene: TRBV6-5

CDR3 protein: CASSQDRSQGYTF
CDR3 DNA: TGTGCCAGCAGCCAAGACAGGAGTCAGGGCTACACCTTC
clone size: NA
J gene: TRBJ1-2
D gene: NA
V gene: TRBV5-4

CDR3 protein: CASHLSFSGANVLTF
CDR3 DNA: TGTGCCAGCCACTTAAGCTTCTCTGGGGCCAACGTCCTGACTTTC
clone size: once
J gene: TRBJ2-6
D gene: NA
V gene: TRBV5-4

CDR3 protein: CATTSGPAGGQYF
CDR3 DNA: TGTGCCACGACTAGCGGGCCAGCAGGCGGGCAGTATTTT
clone size: NA
J gene: TRBJ2-3
D gene: TRBD2
V gene: TRBV19

CDR3 protein: CASSTVAGTGGPKYF
CDR3 DNA: TGTGCCAGCAGCACAGTAGCCGGGACAGGGGGCCCTAAGTACTTC
clone size: NA
J gene: TRBJ2-5
D gene: TRBD1
V gene: TRBV7-2

CDR3 protein: CSVGSSGGPPDGNEQFF
CDR3 DNA: TGCAGCGTTGGGTCTAGCGGGGGACCCCCTGATGGGAATGAGCAGTTCTTC
clone size: NA
J gene: TRBJ2-1
D gene: TRBD2
V gene: TRBV29-1

CDR3 protein: CASSLPPGDTQYF
CDR3 DNA: TGTGCCAGCAGTTTACCCCCAGGGGATACGCAGTATTTT
clone size: NA
J gene: TRBJ2-3
D gene: NA
V gene: TRBV12-3/TRBV12-4

CDR3 protein: CASSLGTASYEQYF
CDR3 DNA: TGCGCCAGCAGCCTGGGGACTGCCTCCTACGAGCAGTACTTC
clone size: NA
J gene: TRBJ2-7
D gene: NA
V gene: TRBV4-1

CDR3 protein: CATSRDIGESTDTQYF
CDR3 DNA: TGTGCCACCAGCAGAGATATCGGGGAAAGCACAGATACGCAGTATTTT
clone size: NA
J gene: TRBJ2-3
D gene: NA
V gene: TRBV15